This note documents a single T cell receptor beta chain sequence. Trimming pared 2 bases from V and 2 bases from J, leaving 6 bases between. The CDR3 contains 13 residues. Germline V gives CDR1 LGHNA, CDR2 YSLEER. The sample comes from a study of shared clonotypes between healthy human individuals. TCRdb keeps only in-frame clones here, not all; method: immunoSEQ multiplex PCR. The data show about 1.5 million clones, 95% to 99% seen once. The receptor was derived from a man aged 30-40 years in good health. The sample comprised naive CD4+ T cells sorted from blood. The subset here: CD45RA+ positively selected. V usage is TRBV4-3 and J usage is TRBJ1-2; no firm D call. CDR3 in amino acids: CASSQFDNYGYTF. CDR3 DNA sequence: TGCGCCAGCAGCCAATTCGACAACTATGGCTACACCTTC.